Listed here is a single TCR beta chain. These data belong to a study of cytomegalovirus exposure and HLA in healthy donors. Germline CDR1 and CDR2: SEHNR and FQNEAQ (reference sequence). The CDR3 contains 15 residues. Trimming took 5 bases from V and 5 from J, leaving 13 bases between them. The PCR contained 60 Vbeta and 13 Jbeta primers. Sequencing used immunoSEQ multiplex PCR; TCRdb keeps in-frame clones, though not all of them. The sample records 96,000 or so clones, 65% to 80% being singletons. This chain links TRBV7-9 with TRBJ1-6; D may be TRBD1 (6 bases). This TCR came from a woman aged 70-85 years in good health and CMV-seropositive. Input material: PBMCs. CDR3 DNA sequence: TGTGCCAGCAGCCACCGGACAGCTAATAATTCACCCCTCCACTTT. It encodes CASSHRTANNSPLHF.